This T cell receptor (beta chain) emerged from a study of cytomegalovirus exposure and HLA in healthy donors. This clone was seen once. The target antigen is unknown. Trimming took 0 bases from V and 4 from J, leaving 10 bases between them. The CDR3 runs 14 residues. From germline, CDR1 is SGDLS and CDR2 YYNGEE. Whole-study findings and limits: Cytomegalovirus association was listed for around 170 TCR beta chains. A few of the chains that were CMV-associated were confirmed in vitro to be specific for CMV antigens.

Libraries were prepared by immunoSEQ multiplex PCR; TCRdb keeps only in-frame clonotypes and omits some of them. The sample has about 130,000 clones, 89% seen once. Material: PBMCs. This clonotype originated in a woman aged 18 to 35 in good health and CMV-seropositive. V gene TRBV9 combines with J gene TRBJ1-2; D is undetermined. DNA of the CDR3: TGTGCCAGCAGCGTAGAGGAGGTGAGCTATGGCTACACCTTC. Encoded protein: CASSVEEVSYGYTF.